The rows below give T cell receptor beta chains drawn from one sample of a study of regulatory T cells in long-lasting Graves disease. Each CDR3 protein is one row after TCRdb ran MiXCR on the multiplex PCR reads. This sample has 600,000 to 850,000 distinct CDR3 sequences; 25% to 30% occur once, and the top ten carry under 50%. The sample consisted of peripheral blood mononuclear cells (PBMCs), taken when the disease was refractory, from a patient treated with antithyroid drugs. The source is a female donor with Graves disease. CDR3s include the opening cysteine and the closing phenylalanine or tryptophan. The D gene is left open where the match is weak. The size of a clone is reported for some rows only, either as once, few or many, or as a class for expanded clones.

>TRBV29-1|TRBD1|few|TRBJ2-2
CSVSDRANTGELFF
TGCAGCGTTTCCGACAGGGCGAACACCGGGGAGCTGTTTTTT
>TRBV7-9|.|.|TRBJ2-5
CASSPFRQAGETQYF
TGTGCCAGCAGCCCATTTCGACAGGCGGGGGAGACCCAGTACTTC
>TRBV20-1|TRBD1|many|TRBJ1-5
CSARVGQPNQPQHF
TGCAGTGCTAGAGTGGGACAGCCTAATCAGCCCCAGCATTTT
>TRBV11-2|TRBD2|few|TRBJ2-7
CASSLGTSVTYEQYF
TGTGCCAGCAGCTTAGGGACTAGCGTCACCTACGAGCAGTACTTC
>TRBV10-3|TRBD1|.|TRBJ1-1
CAISEPPGQVRAEAFF
TGTGCCATCAGTGAGCCCCCCGGACAGGTGAGGGCTGAAGCTTTCTTT
>TRBV20-1|.|.|TRBJ1-5
CSARAARGGIQPQHF
TGCAGTGCTAGAGCGGCCAGGGGAGGCATCCAGCCCCAGCATTTT
>TRBV20-1|TRBD1|once|TRBJ1-6
CSTGTANSPLHF
TGCAGTACCGGGACAGCTAATTCACCCCTCCACTTT
>TRBV28|.|.|TRBJ1-1
CASRGLPTTEAFF
TGTGCCAGCAGGGGACTCCCGACCACTGAAGCTTTCTTT
>TRBV7-9|.|.|TRBJ1-1
CASTNEGGVKGNTEAFF
TGTGCCAGCACCAATGAAGGGGGGGTAAAAGGGAACACTGAAGCTTTCTTT
>TRBV4-1|TRBD2|few|TRBJ2-7
CASSHIGRREGEQYF
TGCGCCAGCAGCCATATCGGACGTCGGGAGGGCGAGCAGTACTTC
>TRBV10-1|.|few|TRBJ2-7
CASSARQDLEQYF
TGCGCCAGCAGTGCGAGACAGGACCTCGAGCAGTACTTC
>TRBV18|.|few|TRBJ2-5
CASNQRVQETQYF
TGTGCCAGCAACCAGCGGGTCCAAGAGACCCAGTACTTC
>TRBV10-3|TRBD1|few|TRBJ1-1
CAISSGQGYTEAFF
TGTGCCATCAGTTCGGGACAGGGGTACACTGAAGCTTTCTTT
>TRBV28|TRBD1|many|TRBJ1-1
CASSSGQGNTEAFF
TGTGCCAGCAGTTCGGGACAGGGGAACACTGAAGCTTTCTTT
>TRBV10-3|.|few|TRBJ1-2
CAISFGYGYTF
TGTGCCATCAGCTTCGGGTATGGCTACACCTTC
>TRBV24-1|.|.|TRBJ2-7
CATSDPVGYEQYF
TGTGCCACCAGTGACCCCGTTGGGTACGAGCAGTACTTC
>TRBV6-1|TRBD1|many|TRBJ2-5
CASRGTGETQYF
TGTGCCAGCAGAGGGACAGGCGAGACCCAGTACTTC
>TRBV6-1|.|.|TRBJ1-5
CASSQIDSNQPQHF
TGTGCCAGCAGTCAGATAGATAGCAATCAGCCCCAGCATTTT
>TRBV7-9|.|.|TRBJ2-6
CASSLPLVPGANVLTF
TGTGCCAGCAGCTTACCTTTGGTCCCTGGGGCCAACGTCCTGACTTTC
>TRBV6-1|.|.|TRBJ2-7
CASSDPTGYSYEQYF
TGTGCCAGCAGTGACCCGACAGGCTACTCCTACGAGCAGTACTTC
>TRBV30|.|few|TRBJ1-2
CAWSGAEGRDIVRGYTF
TGTGCCTGGAGCGGAGCGGAGGGGCGGGATATCGTTCGGGGCTACACCTTC
>TRBV28|.|many|TRBJ1-4
CASSLIGDRREKLFF
TGTGCCAGCAGTTTAATAGGAGATCGAAGGGAAAAACTGTTTTTT
>TRBV27|.|.|TRBJ2-5
CASSLLFLRLHETQYF
TGTGCCAGCAGTTTATTATTTCTGAGACTCCACGAGACCCAGTACTTC
>TRBV5-1|.|.|TRBJ2-7
CASSTGYREQYF
TGTGCCAGCAGCACTGGCTATCGCGAGCAGTACTTC
>TRBV20-1|TRBD1|.|TRBJ1-1
CSARDYGQGNTEAFF
TGCAGTGCTAGAGATTACGGACAGGGGAACACTGAAGCTTTCTTT
>TRBV6-2/TRBV6-3|.|.|TRBJ1-1
CASSEGRWTSNTEAFF
TGTGCCAGCAGTGAAGGACGGTGGACATCGAACACTGAAGCTTTCTTT
>TRBV3-1|.|few|TRBJ1-4
CASSQVGAAGDNEKLFF
TGTGCCAGCAGCCAAGTTGGCGCGGCAGGCGATAATGAAAAACTGTTTTTT
>TRBV6-1|.|.|TRBJ1-1
CASSKRAGVEAFF
TGTGCCAGCAGTAAAAGGGCGGGGGTCGAAGCTTTCTTT
>TRBV12-3/TRBV12-4|.|few|TRBJ1-5
CASSSVGRGHQPQHF
TGTGCCAGCAGTTCGGTCGGGAGGGGACATCAGCCCCAGCATTTT
>TRBV2|.|few|TRBJ1-2
CASLPSGSFYGYTF
TGTGCCAGTCTGCCGTCAGGTAGCTTCTATGGCTACACCTTC
>TRBV12-3/TRBV12-4|TRBD2|.|TRBJ2-5
CASSPRLAGNWETQYF
TGTGCCAGCAGTCCACGACTAGCGGGGAACTGGGAGACCCAGTACTTC
>TRBV12-5|.|many|TRBJ1-1
CASGQTGSTEAFF
TGTGCTAGTGGCCAGACAGGCAGCACTGAAGCTTTCTTT
>TRBV2|.|many|TRBJ1-1
CASRRTDVTEAFF
TGTGCCAGCAGAAGGACAGATGTGACTGAAGCTTTCTTT
>TRBV12-3/TRBV12-4|TRBD1|.|TRBJ2-2
CASSFGDRANTGELFF
TGTGCCAGCAGTTTTGGGGACAGGGCCAACACCGGGGAGCTGTTTTTT
>TRBV12-3/TRBV12-4|TRBD1|few|TRBJ1-2
CASGGVGQGAFGYTF
TGTGCCAGCGGCGGCGTGGGACAGGGGGCTTTCGGCTACACCTTC
>TRBV7-9|TRBD1|.|TRBJ1-4
CASSSGRTGLVDNEKLFF
TGTGCCAGCAGCTCTGGCCGGACAGGGCTTGTAGATAATGAAAAACTGTTTTTT
>TRBV18|.|.|TRBJ2-5
CASSPGTQATNQETQYF
TGTGCCAGCTCACCTGGGACGCAGGCTACCAACCAAGAGACCCAGTACTTC
>TRBV2|TRBD1|many|TRBJ1-4
CASSEDRGTNEKLFF
TGTGCCAGCAGTGAAGACAGGGGCACTAATGAAAAACTGTTTTTT
>TRBV6-1|.|.|TRBJ1-1
CASSGGTGNTEAFF
TGTGCCAGCAGTGGAGGAACGGGGAACACTGAAGCTTTCTTT
>TRBV29-1|.|few|TRBJ1-2
CSVEDQGGYGYTF
TGCAGCGTTGAAGACCAGGGTGGATATGGCTACACCTTC
>TRBV6-1|.|.|TRBJ1-1
CASNAWADPNTEAFF
TGTGCCAGCAACGCATGGGCGGATCCGAACACTGAAGCTTTCTTT
>TRBV11-2|TRBD1|many|TRBJ2-7
CASRNPGTGENEQYF
TGTGCCAGCAGGAATCCCGGGACAGGGGAGAACGAGCAGTACTTC
>TRBV30|.|once|TRBJ1-1
CAWSHSGGRTEAFF
TGTGCCTGGAGCCATTCCGGGGGGCGGACTGAAGCTTTCTTT
>TRBV3-1|TRBD1|few|TRBJ1-2
CASSHLLAQGADYGYTF
TGTGCCAGCAGCCATCTACTAGCCCAGGGGGCGGACTATGGCTACACCTTC
>TRBV2|.|.|TRBJ1-6
CASSPLMIRGFNSPLHF
TGTGCCAGCAGCCCGCTGATGATCAGGGGATTTAATTCACCCCTCCACTTT
>TRBV7-9|.|.|TRBJ2-7
CASSRGVDDEQYF
TGTGCCAGCAGTCGCGGGGTAGACGACGAGCAGTACTTC
>TRBV20-1|.|.|TRBJ1-5
CSARSGTGGEPQHF
TGCAGTGCTAGGTCCGGGACCGGTGGGGAGCCCCAGCATTTT
>TRBV6-2/TRBV6-3|TRBD1|few|TRBJ1-2
CASSERSGGWDYGYTF
TGTGCCAGCAGTGAACGGTCAGGGGGCTGGGACTATGGCTACACCTTC
>TRBV25-1|.|few|TRBJ1-6
CASSEAGLNSPLHF
TGTGCCAGCAGTGAAGCAGGGCTTAATTCACCCCTCCACTTT
>TRBV6-1|TRBD2|many|TRBJ2-7
CASSKLADHTYEQYF
TGTGCCAGCAGTAAACTAGCGGACCATACCTACGAGCAGTACTTC
>TRBV27|.|few|TRBJ2-7
CASSFTGNYEQYF
TGTGCCAGCAGTTTTACAGGAAACTACGAGCAGTACTTC